This T cell receptor (beta chain) was captured in a study of blood T cell repertoires in COVID-19. Overall study context: COVID-19 samples from acute and convalescent phases originated in the United States, Italy and Spain.

Data came from immunoSEQ multiplex PCR; TCRdb stores just in-frame clones and leaves some out. The sample shows roughly 290,000 clones, about 89% of them seen only once. This clone came up once. Other DNA sequences from this sample encode an identical CDR3 as well. CDR3 size: 14 residues. Germline values: CDR1 MNHEY, CDR2 SVGAGI. With 2 bases clipped from V and 7 bases from J, the junction kept 4 bases outside the gene matches. This receptor was obtained from a middle-aged woman who had recovered from COVID-19. V usage is TRBV6-5 and J usage is TRBJ1-5; 8 positions agree with TRBD1. Source material: PBMCs or T cells enriched from blood (not recorded which). The CDR3 loop reads CASSYDRGTQPQHF. In DNA, the CDR3 is TGTGCCAGCAGTTACGACAGGGGCACACAGCCCCAGCATTTT.